This T cell receptor (beta chain) emerged from a study of spatial heterogeneity in lung cancer (dated by TCRdb to the late 2010s). Study-wide context: Beta-chain transcripts were consistently detected in greater numbers than alpha-chain transcripts, which likely reflected higher beta-chain transcript abundance. In the raw uncorrected reads, each unique combination of TCR and UMI appeared more than ten times on average. In non-small cell lung cancer, the study made a quantitative comparison of TCR alpha and beta repertoires among multiple tumor regions, matched nontumor lung and blood. The study linked features of the TCR repertoire to counts of nonsynonymous mutations, which were determined by whole-exome sequencing of tumor tissue. At surgery, around 200 tumor regions, 64 matched nontumor lung samples and 56 PBMC samples were TCR-sequenced for both alpha and beta chains. Points the paper makes about the study in general: Additional single-cell paired TCR alpha and beta sequencing was considered necessary to confirm, at a functional level, the hypothesis that regional TCRs recognize regional mutations. Ubiquitous expanded tumor TCRs were found in blood more often at tumor resection than at routine follow-up.

The germline V gene encodes CDR1 SNHLY and CDR2 FYNNEI. Counted from cysteine to phenylalanine, this CDR3 has 14 amino acids. Only the CDR3 region is kept as DNA, spanning 42 bases read in frame from base 1. V loses 7 bases, J loses 2 bases, and the germline ends lie 15 bases apart. This clonotype was observed many times. It lacks a known antigen. There are no base qualities to consult, and no much larger clone falls within one base. This specimen's time point label, interpreted: sample taken at primary tumor resection. For TCR sequencing, whole RNA was extracted from tumor and nontumor lung tissue, or from cryopreserved PBMC samples, and no cell sorting was done. Donors were 72 patients with early-stage, untreated non-small cell lung cancer from the lung TRACERx cohort. Only patients with enough RNA available from two or more tumor regions were chosen for TCR sequencing. Libraries were made using 5' RACE. Sequencing was performed on a NextSeq 500. The TCR library protocol attached a unique molecular identifier to each TCR cDNA molecule to allow correction of PCR and sequencing errors. The study's processing was this. TCR identification, UMI-based error correction and CDR3 extraction were all carried out with Decombinator tools. TCRs above a frequency of 2 per 1,000, corresponding to the top 1% of the tumor frequency distribution, were defined as expanded. Renyi diversity was calculated using the R vegan package after each repertoire was subsampled 100 times to 5,000 TCRs. CDR3 similarity networks were constructed using string-kernel similarity of amino acid triplets, with links drawn between CDR3s whose pairwise similarity was above 0.82. The public sequencing data were trimmed at Q25 with fastp and processed into clonotypes with MiXCR by TCRdb, which kept only in-frame beta chains. CDR3 protein duplicates are merged, each entry listing the most common genes and DNA. TCRdb, not the original authors, processed these V and J calls. The sample table holds roughly 48,000 distinct CDR3 sequences, of which about 5.8% were seen once. The ten most abundant clones make up around 10% of the sample.

Material: PBMCs, obtained at surgery. The sequence was collected from a male donor with early-stage non-small cell lung cancer. The chain is made from TRBV2 and TRBJ2-7, with an unclear D gene assignment. The CDR3 corresponds to CASIRAPGPYEQYF. The nucleotide sequence reads as follows: TGTGCCAGCATTAGGGCGCCCGGGCCCTACGAGCAGTACTTC.